A selection of T cell receptor beta chains follows, all from one sample in a study of blood T cell repertoires in COVID-19. The data were produced by immunoSEQ multiplex PCR, yet TCRdb's version contains in-frame clones alone and is incomplete. This table holds under 400,000 clones, approximately 86% found once. Sequencing was carried out using PBMCs or T cells enriched from blood (not recorded which). The receptor set was obtained from a woman in her thirties or forties with acute COVID-19. Both conserved end residues are trimmed from each CDR3.

V gene	CDR3 protein
TRBV7-9	ASSLGGINTEAF
TRBV5-1	ASSLESTGNTIY
TRBV7-9	ASSLSGGKYEQY
TRBV3-1/TRBV3-2	ASSQMRETQY
TRBV12-2	ASRLRRDWTH
TRBV4-3	ASSQTTGWDIQY
TRBV19	ASSIRGNTEAF
TRBV5-6	ASRPGTGRANYGYT
TRBV4-2	ASSRRLAGRADTQY
TRBV2	ASSEDGGSYNEQF
TRBV9	ASSRTSGATDTQY
TRBV4-2	ASSQERRSGGARTGELF
TRBV13	ASSLRPPSGRYQETQY
TRBV6-1	ASSVERGWDTGELF
TRBV21-1	ASSSTGTGTSGRAFGTDTQY
TRBV7-2	ASSPRGRYTDTQY
TRBV5-6	ASSFRGPYTEAF